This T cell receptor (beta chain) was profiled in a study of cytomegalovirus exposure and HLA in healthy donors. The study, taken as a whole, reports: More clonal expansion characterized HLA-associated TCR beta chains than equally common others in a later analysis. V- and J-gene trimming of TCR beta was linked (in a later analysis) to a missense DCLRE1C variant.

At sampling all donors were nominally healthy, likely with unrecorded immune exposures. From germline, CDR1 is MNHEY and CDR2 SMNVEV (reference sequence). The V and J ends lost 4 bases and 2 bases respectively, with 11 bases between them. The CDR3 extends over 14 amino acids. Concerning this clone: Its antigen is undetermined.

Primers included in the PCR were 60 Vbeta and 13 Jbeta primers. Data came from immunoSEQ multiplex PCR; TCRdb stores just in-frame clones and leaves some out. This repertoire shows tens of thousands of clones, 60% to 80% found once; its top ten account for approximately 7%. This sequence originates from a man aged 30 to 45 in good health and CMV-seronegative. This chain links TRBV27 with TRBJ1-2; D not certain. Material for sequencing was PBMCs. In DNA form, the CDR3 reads TGTGCCAGCAGTTCCCGGAGCCGAAACTATGGCTACACCTTC. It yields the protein CASSSRSRNYGYTF.